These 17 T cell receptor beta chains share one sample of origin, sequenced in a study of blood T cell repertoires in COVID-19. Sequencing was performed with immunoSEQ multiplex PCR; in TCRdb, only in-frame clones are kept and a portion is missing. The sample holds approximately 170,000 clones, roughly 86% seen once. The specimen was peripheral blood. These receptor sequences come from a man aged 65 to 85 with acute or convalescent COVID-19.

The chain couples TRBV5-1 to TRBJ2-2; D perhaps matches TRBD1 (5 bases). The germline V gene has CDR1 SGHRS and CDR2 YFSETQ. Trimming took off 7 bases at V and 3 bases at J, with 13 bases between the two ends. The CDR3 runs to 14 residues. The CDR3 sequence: CASAGRLDTGELFF. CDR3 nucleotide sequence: TGCGCCAGCGCAGGGCGCTTGGACACCGGGGAGCTGTTTTTT.

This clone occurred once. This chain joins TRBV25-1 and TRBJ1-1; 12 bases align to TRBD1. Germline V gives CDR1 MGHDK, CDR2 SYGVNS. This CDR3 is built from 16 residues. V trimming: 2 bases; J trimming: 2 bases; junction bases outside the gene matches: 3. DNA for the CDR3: TGTGCCAGCAGTGAACCAGGGACAGGGGGCAACACTGAAGCTTTCTTT. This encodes CASSEPGTGGNTEAFF.

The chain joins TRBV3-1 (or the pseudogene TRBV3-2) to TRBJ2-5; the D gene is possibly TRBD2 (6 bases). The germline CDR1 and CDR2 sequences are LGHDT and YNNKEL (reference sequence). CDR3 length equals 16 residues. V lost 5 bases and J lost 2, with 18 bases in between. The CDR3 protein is CASSGLVAATQETQYF. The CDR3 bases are TGTGCCAGCAGCGGCCTGGTAGCGGCCACTCAAGAGACCCAGTACTTC.

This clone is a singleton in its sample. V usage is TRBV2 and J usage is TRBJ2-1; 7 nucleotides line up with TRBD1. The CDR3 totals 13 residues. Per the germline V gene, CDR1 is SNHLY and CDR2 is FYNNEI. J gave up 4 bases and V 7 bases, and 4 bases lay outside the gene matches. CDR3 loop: CASTETGYNEQFF. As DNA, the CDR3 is TGTGCCAGCACCGAGACAGGGTACAATGAGCAGTTCTTC.

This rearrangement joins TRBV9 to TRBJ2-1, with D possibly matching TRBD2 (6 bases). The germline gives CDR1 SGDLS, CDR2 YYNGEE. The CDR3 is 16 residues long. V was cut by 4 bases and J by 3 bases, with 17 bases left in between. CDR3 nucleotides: TGTGCCAGCAGCATTTTAGCGGATCTCAGCTACAATGAGCAGTTCTTC. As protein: CASSILADLSYNEQFF.

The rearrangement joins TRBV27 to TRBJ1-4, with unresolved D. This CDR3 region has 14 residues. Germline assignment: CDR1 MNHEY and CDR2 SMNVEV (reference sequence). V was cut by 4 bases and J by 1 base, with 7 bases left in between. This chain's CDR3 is CASSSVVTNEKLFF. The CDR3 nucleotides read TGTGCCAGCAGTTCGGTTGTAACTAATGAAAAACTGTTTTTT.

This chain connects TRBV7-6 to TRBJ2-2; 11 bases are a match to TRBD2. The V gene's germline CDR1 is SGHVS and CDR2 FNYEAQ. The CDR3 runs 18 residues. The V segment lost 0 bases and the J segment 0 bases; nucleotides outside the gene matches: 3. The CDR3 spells CASSLAPGLAANTGELFF. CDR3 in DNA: TGTGCCAGCAGCTTAGCGCCGGGACTAGCGGCGAACACCGGGGAGCTGTTTTTT.

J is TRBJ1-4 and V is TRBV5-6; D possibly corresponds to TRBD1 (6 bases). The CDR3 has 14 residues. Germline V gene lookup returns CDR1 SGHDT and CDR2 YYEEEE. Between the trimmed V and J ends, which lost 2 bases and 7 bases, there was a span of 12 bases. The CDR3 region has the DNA TGTGCCAGCAGCTTTGGGACACGGGGTGAAAAACTGTTTTTT. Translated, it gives CASSFGTRGEKLFF.

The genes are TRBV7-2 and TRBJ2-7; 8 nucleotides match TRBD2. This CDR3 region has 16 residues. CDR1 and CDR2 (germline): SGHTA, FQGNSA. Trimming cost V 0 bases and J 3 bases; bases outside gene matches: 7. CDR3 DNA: TGTGCCAGCAGCTTAGCGATGCGGGGGGACCTCTACGAGCAGTACTTC. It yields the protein CASSLAMRGDLYEQYF.

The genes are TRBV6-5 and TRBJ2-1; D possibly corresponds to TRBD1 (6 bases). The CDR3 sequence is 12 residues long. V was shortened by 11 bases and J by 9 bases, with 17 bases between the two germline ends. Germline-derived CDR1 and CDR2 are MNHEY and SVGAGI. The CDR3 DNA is TGTGCCTCCCAAAGGGGGACGGGTGAGCAGTTCTTC. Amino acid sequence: CASQRGTGEQFF.

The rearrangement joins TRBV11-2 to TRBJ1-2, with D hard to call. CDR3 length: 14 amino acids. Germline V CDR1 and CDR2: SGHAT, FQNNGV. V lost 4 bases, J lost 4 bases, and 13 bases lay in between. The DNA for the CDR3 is TGTGCCAGCAGCTCTCAAACGGAGCTCTATGGCTACACCTTC. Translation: CASSSQTELYGYTF.

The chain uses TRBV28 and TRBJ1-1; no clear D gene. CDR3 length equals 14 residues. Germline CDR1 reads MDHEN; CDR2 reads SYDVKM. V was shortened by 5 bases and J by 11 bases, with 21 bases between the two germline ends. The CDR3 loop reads CASSLTIYGRMAFF. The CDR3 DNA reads TGTGCCAGCAGTCTGACAATTTATGGCCGAATGGCTTTCTTT.

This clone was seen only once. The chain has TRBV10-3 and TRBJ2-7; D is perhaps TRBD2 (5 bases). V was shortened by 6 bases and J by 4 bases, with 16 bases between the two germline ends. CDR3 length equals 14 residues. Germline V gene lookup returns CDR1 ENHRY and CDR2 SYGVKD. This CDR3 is CAIRGPSGVYEQYF. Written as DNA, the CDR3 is TGTGCCATCAGGGGCCCATCCGGGGTTTACGAGCAGTACTTC.

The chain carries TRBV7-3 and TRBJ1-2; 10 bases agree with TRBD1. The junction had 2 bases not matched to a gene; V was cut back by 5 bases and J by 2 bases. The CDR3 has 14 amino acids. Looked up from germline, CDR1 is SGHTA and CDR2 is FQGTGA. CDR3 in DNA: TGTGCCAGCAGCCGGGACAGGGGAAACTATGGCTACACCTTC. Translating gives CASSRDRGNYGYTF.

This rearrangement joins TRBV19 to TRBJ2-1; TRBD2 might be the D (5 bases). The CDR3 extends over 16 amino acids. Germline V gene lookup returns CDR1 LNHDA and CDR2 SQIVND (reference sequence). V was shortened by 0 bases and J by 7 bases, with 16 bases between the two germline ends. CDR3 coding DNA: TGTGCCAGTAGTATAGATCGCGAGGGTGTGCGGAATGAGCAGTTCTTC. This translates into CASSIDREGVRNEQFF.

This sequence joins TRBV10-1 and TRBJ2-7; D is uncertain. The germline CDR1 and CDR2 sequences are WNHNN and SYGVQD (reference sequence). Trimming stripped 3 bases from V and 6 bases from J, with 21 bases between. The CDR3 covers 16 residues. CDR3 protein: CASSETLKYRNCEQYF. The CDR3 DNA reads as TGCGCCAGCAGTGAAACCCTCAAATATAGAAATTGCGAGCAGTACTTC.

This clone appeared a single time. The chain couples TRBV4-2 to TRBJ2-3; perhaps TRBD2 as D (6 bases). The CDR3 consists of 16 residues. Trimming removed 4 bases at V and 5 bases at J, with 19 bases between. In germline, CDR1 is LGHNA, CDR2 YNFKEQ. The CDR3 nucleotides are TGTGCCAGCAGCCCCCGGCGGGTGGGAGGATTAGATACGCAGTATTTT. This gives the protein CASSPRRVGGLDTQYF.